The 27 T cell receptor beta chains below all came from one sample that was sequenced in a study of T cell responses to AZD1222 COVID-19 vaccine. Method: immunoSEQ multiplex PCR; TCRdb's copy keeps in-frame clones and lacks some. The sample lists roughly 120,000 clones, more than 75% seen once, with about 3.3% in the top ten. Here the sequenced sample was peripheral blood, taken 28 days after the second AZD1222 dose. The receptors were gathered from an adult who received the AZD1222 COVID-19 vaccine.

This clone has a handful of counts. The chain uses TRBV27 and TRBJ1-5, with a possible D match to TRBD1 (6 bases). The CDR3 sequence is 16 residues long. Trimming cost V 10 bases and J 3 bases, with 22 bases left between them. CDR1 MNHEY and CDR2 SMNVEV come from the germline V gene (reference sequence). The CDR3 DNA reads as TGTGCCATCCCCTTGGGTTTAGGGACAAACAATCAGCCCCAGCATTTT. Translated: CAIPLGLGTNNQPQHF.

The gene calls are TRBV7-9 and TRBJ1-5; D ambiguous. The CDR3 spans 12 residues. V was pared by 2 bases and J by 7 bases, with 6 bases between. Germline values: CDR1 SEHNR, CDR2 FQNEAQ (reference sequence). In nucleotides, the CDR3 is TGTGCCAGCAGCTTACCTGGGCAGCCCCAGCATTTT. This sequence encodes CASSLPGQPQHF.

The chain joins TRBV18 to TRBJ2-1; D unresolved. V lost 1 base and J lost 5, with 3 bases in between. CDR3 length: 12 amino acids. Germline values: CDR1 KGHSH, CDR2 LQKENI. For the CDR3, the DNA is TGTGCCAGCTCACCACAGGACAATGAGCAGTTCTTC. The encoded protein is CASSPQDNEQFF.

The rearrangement uses TRBV5-8 and TRBJ2-7; D gene ambiguous. V was trimmed by 6 bases and J by 9 bases, leaving 22 bases between them. The CDR3 covers 14 residues. Germline V lookup: CDR1 SGHTS, CDR2 YDEGEE. The CDR3 sequence: CASNFHGRARRQYF. In nucleotides, the CDR3 is TGTGCCAGCAACTTCCACGGAAGGGCTCGAAGGCAGTACTTC.

The rearrangement links TRBV7-2 to TRBJ2-7, with D maybe TRBD2 (5 bases). Trimming removed 1 base from V and 2 bases from J, with 15 bases in between. The CDR3 consists of 16 residues. Germline V gene data show CDR1 as SGHTA and CDR2 as FQGNSA. The CDR3 region has the DNA TGTGCCAGCAGCTTAGGCCGGGGAGATAGCGCCTACGAGCAGTACTTC. Translated: CASSLGRGDSAYEQYF.

V gene TRBV27 combines with J gene TRBJ1-2, with a possible D match to TRBD1 (6 bases). V was pared by 0 bases and J by 6 bases, with 17 bases between. The germline CDR1 and CDR2 sequences are MNHEY and SMNVEV (reference sequence). The CDR3 is made up of 16 amino acids. DNA of the CDR3: TGTGCCAGCAGTTTATCGCTTGCGGCAGGGGAGAATGGCTACACCTTC. Translation gives CASSLSLAAGENGYTF.

The J gene is TRBJ2-1, the V gene TRBV7-2; D possibly corresponds to TRBD2 (6 bases). Between the trimmed V and J ends, which lost 1 base and 6 bases, there was a span of 19 bases. Germline values: CDR1 SGHTA, CDR2 FQGNSA. The CDR3 is 17 residues long. CDR3 residues: CASSLVMAGLFVNEQFF. CDR3 DNA sequence: TGTGCCAGCAGCTTAGTTATGGCGGGATTGTTTGTCAATGAGCAGTTCTTC. The full variable domain, rest sourced from reference TRBV7-2 and TRBJ2-1, is GAGVSQSPSNKVTEKGKDVELRCDPISGHTALYWYRQSLGQGLEFLIYFQGNSAPDKSGLPSDRFSAERTGGSVSTLTIQRTQQEDSAVYLCASSLVMAGLFVNEQFFGPGTRLTVL.

The genes are TRBV18 and TRBJ1-1; no reliable D call. Trimming removed 3 bases at V and 7 bases at J, with 9 bases between. Germline V gives CDR1 KGHSH, CDR2 LQKENI. The length of the CDR3 is 12 residues. The CDR3 DNA follows: TGTGCCAGCTCACCCAACAGCATTGAAGCTTTCTTT. Amino acids: CASSPNSIEAFF.

The chain uses TRBV9 and TRBJ2-1; tentatively, D is TRBD1 or TRBD2 (5 bases each). V lost 4 bases and J lost 4, with 21 bases in between. CDR1 and CDR2 (germline): SGDLS, YYNGEE. This CDR3 is built from 17 residues. The CDR3 sequence is CASSPWTGATMYNEQFF. The CDR3 nucleotides are TGTGCCAGCAGCCCCTGGACCGGGGCAACAATGTACAATGAGCAGTTCTTC. The full variable domain, rest sourced from reference TRBV9 and TRBJ2-1, is DSGVTQTPKHLITATGQRVTLRCSPRSGDLSVYWYQQSLDQGLQFLIQYYNGEERAKGNILERFSAQQFPDLHSELNLSSLELGDSALYFCASSPWTGATMYNEQFFGPGTRLTVL.

In its sample, this clone was seen a few times. This chain connects TRBV18 to TRBJ1-2, with D possibly matching TRBD1 (6 bases). Germline V gene data show CDR1 as KGHSH and CDR2 as LQKENI. The V gene lost 1 base and the J gene lost 5 bases, with 17 bases spanning the gap. The length of the CDR3 is 16 residues. The CDR3 sequence is CASSPRGGRVEYGYTF. Written as DNA, the CDR3 is TGTGCCAGCTCACCACGGGGGGGCAGGGTTGAGTATGGCTACACCTTC.

This clone was seen a single time. The CDR3 here is CASSLAQGEKLFF. The CDR3 DNA reads TGTGCCAGCAGCTTAGCCCAAGGTGAAAAACTGTTTTTT. V gene TRBV11-2 combines with J gene TRBJ1-4, with D unresolved. Trimming removed 1 base at V and 7 bases at J, with 7 bases between. The CDR3 consists of 13 residues. The germline V gene encodes CDR1 SGHAT and CDR2 FQNNGV.

The chain combines TRBV19 with TRBJ2-7, with TRBD2 matching over 7 bases. The CDR3 is 14 amino acids. With 7 bases clipped from V and 3 bases from J, the junction kept 9 bases outside the gene matches. Germline V gives CDR1 LNHDA, CDR2 SQIVND (reference sequence). In DNA, the CDR3 is TGTGCCAGTAATCCAGCGGGAAGATTCTACGAGCAGTACTTC. It codes for CASNPAGRFYEQYF.

The chain uses TRBV9 and TRBJ1-4; 7 bases align to TRBD1. Per germline, CDR1 SGDLS and CDR2 YYNGEE. V trimming: 1 base; J trimming: 8 bases; junction bases outside the gene matches: 5. CDR3 size: 14 residues. CDR3 amino acids: CASSVRPGGEKLFF. In DNA, the CDR3 is TGTGCCAGCAGCGTACGGCCAGGGGGAGAAAAACTGTTTTTT.

The V call is TRBV18, the J call TRBJ2-5; D may correspond to TRBD1 or TRBD2 (5 bases each). The germline V gene has CDR1 KGHSH and CDR2 LQKENI. The CDR3 has 15 residues. Deletions cut 4 bases from V and 2 bases from J, with 14 bases between. CDR3 region: CASSLSGGRQETQYF. The CDR3 bases are TGTGCCAGCTCACTCAGTGGGGGTCGGCAAGAGACCCAGTACTTC.

J is TRBJ1-2 and V is TRBV25-1, with 7 bases lining up with TRBD1. Germline V gene lookup returns CDR1 MGHDK and CDR2 SYGVNS. V lost 0 bases, J lost 2 bases, and 6 bases stayed unmatched. This CDR3 is built from 16 residues. CDR3: CASSEYIGRGNYGYTF. DNA of the CDR3: TGTGCCAGCAGTGAATATATCGGCAGGGGGAACTATGGCTACACCTTC.

J is TRBJ2-5 and V is TRBV5-1; 8 nucleotides match TRBD1. V lost 3 bases and J lost 3; bases outside the gene matches: 10. The V gene's germline CDR1 is SGHRS and CDR2 YFSETQ. The CDR3 length is 16 residues. The CDR3 bases are TGCGCCAGCAGCTCGCAGCCCGCAGGGGGCGAAGAGACCCAGTACTTC. Translation: CASSSQPAGGEETQYF.

The J gene is TRBJ1-4, the V gene TRBV19; D is perhaps TRBD1 (5 bases). Trimming pared 4 bases from V and 5 bases from J, leaving 14 bases between. CDR3 size: 15 residues. Germline values: CDR1 LNHDA, CDR2 SQIVND (reference sequence). The CDR3 is CASSNHRSVNEKLFF. The CDR3 nucleotides read TGTGCCAGTAGTAACCACAGGAGCGTGAATGAAAAACTGTTTTTT.

The rearrangement joins TRBV5-1 to TRBJ1-5; 8 nucleotides agree with TRBD1. The CDR3 has 18 amino acids. The V gene end was trimmed by 0 bases and the J gene end by 0 bases; junction bases not matched to a gene: 8. Germline V lookup: CDR1 SGHRS, CDR2 YFSETQ. The CDR3 loop is CASSLAPQGAISNQPQHF. Here the CDR3 DNA reads TGCGCCAGCAGCTTGGCTCCCCAGGGGGCGATTAGCAATCAGCCCCAGCATTTT.

J is TRBJ1-1 and V is TRBV5-1, with 10 bases lining up with TRBD1. The CDR3 is made up of 16 amino acids. CDR1 is SGHRS and CDR2 is YFSETQ in the germline V gene. The V and J ends lost 4 bases and 4 bases, in that order; junction bases with no gene match: 10. The DNA of the CDR3 is TGCGCCAGCAGCAAGGAGACAGGGGGCATAGGCACTGAAGCTTTCTTT. Its protein is CASSKETGGIGTEAFF.

This clone was seen only a few times. CDR3 nucleotides: TGTGCCAGTAGTCCCCGGGACCGACTACGGACTGAAGCTTTCTTT. Amino acid sequence: CASSPRDRLRTEAFF. V is TRBV19 and J is TRBJ1-1; D possibly corresponds to TRBD1 (5 bases). The CDR3 spans 15 residues. V was shortened by 5 bases and J by 5 bases, with 18 bases between the two germline ends. Germline V gene data show CDR1 as LNHDA and CDR2 as SQIVND (reference sequence).

V is TRBV27 and J is TRBJ1-2; TRBD1 agrees at 9 bases. Germline CDR1 and CDR2: MNHEY and SMNVEV (reference sequence). V dropped 6 bases and J dropped 5; count of bases not matched to a gene: 7. The CDR3 has 14 residues. The CDR3 is CASREQGAGYGYTF. As DNA, the CDR3 is TGTGCCAGCAGGGAACAGGGGGCAGGGTATGGCTACACCTTC.

In DNA, the CDR3 is TGTGCCAGCAGCTTAGGAAGGGGCTATGGCTACACCTTC. Translation: CASSLGRGYGYTF. The V gene is TRBV11-1, the J gene TRBJ1-2; weak D call: TRBD1 (5 bases). Trimming stripped 1 base from V and 4 bases from J, with 7 bases between. CDR1 SGHAT and CDR2 FQDESV come from the germline V gene (reference sequence). This CDR3 has 13 amino acids.

The chain joins TRBV9 to TRBJ1-3; the D gene is possibly TRBD1 (5 bases). Per the germline V gene, CDR1 is SGDLS and CDR2 is YYNGEE. This CDR3 region has 16 residues. V lost 4 bases to trimming and J lost 0 bases, with 14 bases between them. CDR3 residues: CASSSGTPVSGNTIYF. The CDR3 coding sequence is TGTGCCAGCAGCTCCGGGACCCCCGTCTCTGGAAACACCATATATTTT.

This chain links TRBV4-1 with TRBJ1-3; 7 bases agree with TRBD1. CDR3 length: 15 amino acids. Trimming at V came to 5 bases and at J to 0 bases, leaving 4 bases not matched to a gene. Germline V CDR1 and CDR2: MGHRA, YSYEKL. This CDR3 is CASSGYRGSGNTIYF. The CDR3 DNA sequence: TGCGCCAGCAGCGGATACAGGGGCTCTGGAAACACCATATATTTT.

The genes are TRBV7-9 and TRBJ1-4, with TRBD1 matching over 7 bases. This CDR3 is 15 amino acids long. The V segment lost 8 bases and the J segment 3 bases; nucleotides outside the gene matches: 9. CDR1 SEHNR and CDR2 FQNEAQ come from the germline V gene (reference sequence). DNA of the CDR3: TGTGCCAGCCGCAAGTCTACAGGGGCTAATGAAAAACTGTTTTTT. Amino acid sequence: CASRKSTGANEKLFF.

With respect to this clone: A read error may account for a junction end that differs from germline. V is TRBV30 and J is TRBJ1-5; D possibly corresponds to TRBD1 (6 bases). The length of the CDR3 is 14 residues. CDR1 is GTSNPN and CDR2 is SVGIG in the germline V gene (reference sequence). The DNA for the CDR3 is TGTGCCTGGATCATTTACCACTGGGGGGGGCTGTGGCGATTT. Translating it yields CAWIIYHWGGLWRF.

The CDR3 DNA reads TGCGCCAGCAGCTTGGGTAAGGGGGACCTTGGGCAGCCCCAGCATTTT. Translated, it gives CASSLGKGDLGQPQHF. This rearrangement joins TRBV5-1 to TRBJ1-5, with D perhaps matching TRBD1 (6 bases). Germline loops: CDR1 SGHRS, CDR2 YFSETQ. The length of the CDR3 is 16 residues. The V end lost 0 bases, the J end lost 7 bases, and 17 bases lay between the germline ends.